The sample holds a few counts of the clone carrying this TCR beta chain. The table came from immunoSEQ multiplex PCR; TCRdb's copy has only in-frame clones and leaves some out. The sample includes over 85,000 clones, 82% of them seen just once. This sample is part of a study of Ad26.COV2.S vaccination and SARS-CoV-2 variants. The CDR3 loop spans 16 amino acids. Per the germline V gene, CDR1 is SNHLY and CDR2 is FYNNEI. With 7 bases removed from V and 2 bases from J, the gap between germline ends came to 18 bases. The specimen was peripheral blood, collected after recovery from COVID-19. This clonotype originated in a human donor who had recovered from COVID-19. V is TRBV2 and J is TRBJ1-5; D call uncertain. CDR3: CASTEGGVLRNQPQHF. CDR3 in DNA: TGTGCCAGCACCGAGGGCGGGGTACTTCGCAATCAGCCCCAGCATTTT.